This passage covers 30 T cell receptor beta chains from one sample sequenced in a study of radiotherapy plus CTLA-4 blockade in lung cancer. Sequencing was performed with immunoSEQ multiplex PCR; in TCRdb, only in-frame clones are kept and a portion is missing. The repertoire holds tens of thousands of clones, with 84% as singletons. Here the sequenced sample was peripheral blood, taken from a patient treated with radiotherapy plus ipilimumab. These receptors came from a human donor with non-small cell lung cancer whose response to radiotherapy plus ipilimumab could not be evaluated.

This sequence joins TRBV7-2 and TRBJ2-1; 7 bases fit TRBD2. V trimming: 2 bases; J trimming: 0 bases; junction bases outside the gene matches: 7. Germline V gene sequence: CDR1 SGHTA, CDR2 FQGNSA. This CDR3 has 17 residues. CDR3 region: CASSLMGGVSSYNEQFF. The CDR3 DNA follows: TGTGCCAGCAGCTTAATGGGGGGGGTCAGCTCCTACAATGAGCAGTTCTTC.

This clone has a handful of counts. This chain links TRBV4-1 with TRBJ2-1; TRBD2 matches at 13 bases. Germline V CDR1 and CDR2: MGHRA, YSYEKL. Trimming at V came to 4 bases and at J to 9 bases, leaving 3 bases not matched to a gene. This CDR3 comprises 14 residues. The CDR3 loop is CASSPGLAGREQFF. The DNA for the CDR3 is TGCGCCAGCAGCCCGGGACTAGCGGGACGTGAGCAGTTCTTC.

The J gene is TRBJ2-6, the V gene TRBV27; D is unclear. From germline, CDR1 is MNHEY and CDR2 SMNVEV (reference sequence). Trimming pared 0 bases from V and 5 bases from J, leaving 14 bases between. This CDR3 has 17 amino acids. The CDR3 protein is CASSLSSGPSWANVLTF. The CDR3 DNA sequence: TGTGCCAGCAGTTTATCATCAGGTCCCTCGTGGGCCAACGTCCTGACTTTC.

The V gene is TRBV4-1, the J gene TRBJ1-2, with D possibly being TRBD1 (5 bases). Germline V CDR1 and CDR2: MGHRA, YSYEKL. CDR3 length: 16 residues. V was clipped by 1 base and J by 5 bases, with 17 bases between them. The CDR3 DNA follows: TGCGCCAGCAGCCAAGGGGACCTGGGGGGGAGGTATGGCTACACCTTC. It encodes CASSQGDLGGRYGYTF.

V gene TRBV2 combines with J gene TRBJ2-2; tentative D call: TRBD2 (6 bases). CDR3 length: 14 residues. V lost 4 bases to trimming and J lost 4 bases, with 10 bases between them. Germline assignment: CDR1 SNHLY and CDR2 FYNNEI. CDR3 DNA: TGTGCCAGCAGTGGGGGACTCCGCACCGGGGAGCTGTTTTTT. It is translated as CASSGGLRTGELFF.

The chain employs TRBV28 and TRBJ2-7; 8 bases are shared with TRBD1. This CDR3 spans 15 amino acids. V lost 5 bases to trimming and J lost 5 bases; unmatched junction nucleotides: 11. The germline gives CDR1 MDHEN, CDR2 SYDVKM. CDR3 coding DNA: TGTGCCAGCAGTCCTTGGACAGGGAGCACTCACGAGCAGTACTTC. Translation gives CASSPWTGSTHEQYF.

CDR3 protein: CASSSGTSGRRETQYF. In DNA, the CDR3 is TGTGCCAGCAGTTCTGGGACTAGCGGGAGGCGGGAGACCCAGTACTTC. The rearrangement uses TRBV28 and TRBJ2-5; 15 bases map to TRBD2. Trimming at V came to 4 bases and at J to 5 bases, leaving 5 bases not matched to a gene. The germline V gene encodes CDR1 MDHEN and CDR2 SYDVKM. The CDR3 contains 16 residues.

V and J are TRBV27 and TRBJ1-2; 9 nucleotides line up with TRBD1. In germline, CDR1 is MNHEY, CDR2 SMNVEV (reference sequence). After removal of 3 bases from V and 6 bases from J, the junction contained 2 bases not matched to a gene. CDR3 size: 13 residues. CDR3 residues: CASSLGQGHGYTF. The CDR3 DNA reads as TGTGCCAGCAGTTTGGGACAGGGACATGGCTACACCTTC.

This chain uses TRBV28 with TRBJ1-3, with a possible D match to TRBD1 (5 bases). V dropped 3 bases and J dropped 0 bases, with 18 bases sitting between them. Germline assignment: CDR1 MDHEN and CDR2 SYDVKM. The CDR3 is made up of 18 amino acids. CDR3 region: CASSFSDGRVTSGNTIYF. CDR3 coding DNA: TGTGCCAGCAGTTTCTCCGACGGCAGGGTTACCTCTGGAAACACCATATATTTT. The full variable domain, its missing parts supplied by reference TRBV28 and TRBJ1-3, is DVKVTQSSRYLVKRTGEKVFLECVQDMDHENMFWYRQDPGLGLRLIYFSYDVKMKEKGDIPEGYSVSREKKERFSLILESASTNQTSMYLCASSFSDGRVTSGNTIYFGEGSWLTVV.

The CDR3 region has the DNA TGTGCCATCAGTGAGTCTGGGGGCCCGAACACCGGGGAGCTGTTTTTT. Amino acids: CAISESGGPNTGELFF. The chain carries TRBV10-3 and TRBJ2-2; the D gene is possibly TRBD1 (6 bases). Trimming took off 0 bases at V and 0 bases at J, with 8 bases between the two ends. The germline V gene encodes CDR1 ENHRY and CDR2 SYGVKD. The CDR3 consists of 16 residues.

The chain carries TRBV5-1 and TRBJ1-2, with 8 positions matching TRBD1. This CDR3 is built from 15 residues. Germline CDR1 SGHRS, CDR2 YFSETQ. Unmatched junction bases numbered 4, after V lost 0 bases and J lost 3 bases. DNA for the CDR3: TGCGCCAGCAGCTTGGTTTCAGGGGGCCACTATGGCTACACCTTC. It encodes CASSLVSGGHYGYTF.

In its sample, this clone was seen once. The germline gene is not matched at one end of the junction; a read error may be the cause. The V gene is TRBV18, the J gene TRBJ2-7; 12 nucleotides line up with TRBD2. CDR1 and CDR2 from the germline V gene are KGHSH and LQKENI. The CDR3 consists of 16 residues. CDR3 protein: CASSPLPLAGGSEQYF. The CDR3 DNA sequence: TGTGCCAGCTCTCCACTCCCGCTAGCGGGAGGGTCCGAGCAGTACTTC.

This chain uses TRBV7-2 with TRBJ2-2, with D maybe TRBD1 (7 bases). CDR3 length: 15 amino acids. Per the germline V gene, CDR1 is SGHTA and CDR2 is FQGNSA. Trimming took off 2 bases at V and 7 bases at J, with 14 bases between the two ends. The CDR3 spells CASSLYRGGGGELFF. Here the CDR3 DNA reads TGTGCCAGCAGCTTATACAGGGGAGGCGGCGGGGAGCTGTTTTTT.

J is TRBJ2-2 and V is TRBV11-2, with 8 bases matching TRBD1. CDR3 size: 15 residues. The germline CDR1 and CDR2 sequences are SGHAT and FQNNGV. The junction had 1 base not matched to a gene; V was cut back by 4 bases and J by 0 bases. The CDR3 region is CASSSQGANTGELFF. CDR3 DNA: TGTGCCAGCAGCTCACAGGGGGCGAACACCGGGGAGCTGTTTTTT. Based on the CDR3 plus reference TRBV11-2 and TRBJ2-2, the full variable domain is EAGVAQSPRYKIIEKRQSVAFWCNPISGHATLYWYQQILGQGPKLLIQFQNNGVVDDSQLPKDRFSAERLKGVDSTLKIQPAKLEDSAVYLCASSSQGANTGELFFGEGSRLTVL.

This chain joins TRBV2 and TRBJ2-7; no reliable D call. The V end lost 2 bases, the J end lost 1 base, and 9 bases lay between the germline ends. The CDR3 sequence is 14 residues long. Germline assignment: CDR1 SNHLY and CDR2 FYNNEI. The CDR3 DNA sequence: TGTGCCAGCAGTGAATGGTACCAGTCCTACGAGCAGTACTTC. This encodes CASSEWYQSYEQYF.

J is TRBJ2-3 and V is TRBV4-3; 13 bases fit TRBD2. Trimming at V came to 4 bases and at J to 5 bases, leaving 9 bases not matched to a gene. CDR3 length: 17 residues. Looked up from germline, CDR1 is LGHNA and CDR2 is YSLEER. The CDR3 sequence is CASSLGLAGSGVDTQYF. CDR3 DNA sequence: TGCGCCAGCAGCCTGGGACTAGCGGGATCCGGGGTAGATACGCAGTATTTT.

The chain is built from TRBV4-1 and TRBJ2-7; 15 positions agree with TRBD2. The CDR3 spans 17 residues. Looked up from germline, CDR1 is MGHRA and CDR2 is YSYEKL. V dropped 3 bases and J dropped 2; count of bases not matched to a gene: 5. For the CDR3, the DNA is TGCGCCAGCAGCCAGCCGGGACTAGCGGGAGGAACCTACGAGCAGTACTTC. Amino acid sequence: CASSQPGLAGGTYEQYF.

V usage is TRBV6-5 and J usage is TRBJ1-2; D call uncertain. V was trimmed by 6 bases and J by 2 bases, leaving 4 bases between them. From germline, CDR1 is MNHEY and CDR2 SVGAGI. The length of the CDR3 is 11 residues. CDR3 loop: CASRQNYGYTF. DNA for the CDR3: TGTGCCAGCAGACAGAACTATGGCTACACCTTC.

The CDR3 reads CASKRTGAQETQYF. CDR3 nucleotides: TGTGCCAGTAAAAGGACAGGGGCCCAAGAGACCCAGTACTTC. This sequence joins TRBV19 and TRBJ2-5; 9 nucleotides line up with TRBD1. Germline V gene data show CDR1 as LNHDA and CDR2 as SQIVND (reference sequence). The CDR3 loop spans 14 amino acids. V lost 7 bases to trimming and J lost 1 base; unmatched junction nucleotides: 4.

This clone was seen just once. V gene TRBV4-3 combines with J gene TRBJ2-7; D not resolved. The CDR3 extends over 14 amino acids. The germline V gene encodes CDR1 LGHNA and CDR2 YSLEER. V gave up 0 bases and J gave up 6 bases, with 12 bases separating them. Here the CDR3 DNA reads TGCGCCAGCAGCCAAGATCTTGGGTTAGCCGAGCAGTACTTC. Protein: CASSQDLGLAEQYF.

The rearrangement uses TRBV28 and TRBJ1-5; no firm D call. The germline V and J ends were trimmed by 5 bases and 6 bases, with 8 bases remaining between them. There are 12 residues in the CDR3. The germline V gene has CDR1 MDHEN and CDR2 SYDVKM. The CDR3 reads CASSGRSQPQHF. The CDR3 nucleotides are TGTGCCAGCAGTGGTCGGAGTCAGCCCCAGCATTTT.

This clone was seen only once. The chain combines TRBV5-1 with TRBJ2-5, with unresolved D. With the DNA end fitting TRBJ2-7 better, the J assignment may be wrong. This CDR3 spans 14 amino acids. Germline V gene sequence: CDR1 SGHRS, CDR2 YFSETQ. CDR3 coding DNA: TGCGCCAGCAGCTTGGGGGCAGTCTCCTACGAGCAGTACTTC. This sequence encodes CASSLGAVSYEQYF.

CDR3 sequence (DNA): TGTGCCAGCAGCTTATTAGGAGGGTCCAGCTCCTACAATGAGCAGTTCTTC. Its translation is CASSLLGGSSSYNEQFF. The chain links TRBV7-3 to TRBJ2-1; possible D gene TRBD2, 6 bases. Trimming shortened V by 2 bases and J by 0 bases, and 14 bases separated the two germline ends. The CDR3 totals 17 residues. Germline CDR1 SGHTA, CDR2 FQGTGA. Using reference TRBV7-3 and TRBJ2-1 for the parts outside the CDR3, the full variable domain is GAGVSQTPSNKVTEKGKYVELRCDPISGHTALYWYRQSLGQGPEFLIYFQGTGAADDSGLPNDRFFAVRPEGSVSTLKIQRTERGDSAVYLCASSLLGGSSSYNEQFFGPGTRLTVL.

The J gene is TRBJ1-3, the V gene TRBV5-1, with a weak D call TRBD1 (5 bases). The CDR3 is made up of 14 amino acids. From germline, CDR1 is SGHRS and CDR2 YFSETQ. V was pared by 0 bases and J by 6 bases, with 10 bases between. This CDR3 is CASSLAGLANTIYF. CDR3 DNA: TGCGCCAGCAGCTTGGCAGGGCTCGCAAACACCATATATTTT.

V is TRBV9 and J is TRBJ1-3; D remains unclear. V was shortened by 0 bases and J by 0 bases, with 4 bases between the two germline ends. Germline assignment: CDR1 SGDLS and CDR2 YYNGEE. The CDR3 loop spans 14 amino acids. The CDR3 reads CASSVGSSGNTIYF. CDR3 DNA sequence: TGTGCCAGCAGCGTAGGGAGCTCTGGAAACACCATATATTTT.

The CDR3 here is CASSALLNRGGRSYEQYF. The CDR3 region has the DNA TGTGCCAGCAGTGCCCTCCTGAACAGGGGCGGTAGGTCCTACGAGCAGTACTTC. The chain carries TRBV28 and TRBJ2-7; TRBD1 matches 7 bases. V lost 5 bases to trimming and J lost 1 base; unmatched junction nucleotides: 17. This CDR3 spans 18 amino acids. Germline lookup yields CDR1 MDHEN and CDR2 SYDVKM.

The sample holds a few counts of this clone. This chain uses TRBV4-1 with TRBJ1-1, with 8 bases lining up with TRBD1. The CDR3 loop spans 14 amino acids. Trimming cost V 2 bases and J 4 bases; bases outside gene matches: 3. From germline, CDR1 is MGHRA and CDR2 YSYEKL. Here the CDR3 DNA reads TGCGCCAGCAGCCAACCCGGGACAGGCACTGAAGCTTTCTTT. Encoded protein: CASSQPGTGTEAFF.

The J gene is TRBJ2-7, the V gene TRBV11-2; 8 nucleotides line up with TRBD1. The CDR3 length is 18 residues. The germline V gene encodes CDR1 SGHAT and CDR2 FQNNGV. J lost 3 bases, V lost 1 base, and 14 bases had no gene match. CDR3 amino acids: CASSLGGWGTGPLYEQYF. CDR3 nucleotides: TGTGCCAGCAGCTTAGGTGGGTGGGGGACAGGACCACTCTACGAGCAGTACTTC.

The rearrangement links TRBV28 to TRBJ2-7, with no clear D. Germline-derived CDR1 and CDR2 are MDHEN and SYDVKM. The V and J ends lost 7 bases and 3 bases respectively, with 10 bases between them. This CDR3 has 12 residues. Here the CDR3 reads CASIGPSYEQYF. The CDR3, as DNA: TGTGCCAGCATTGGCCCTAGCTACGAGCAGTACTTC.

This chain connects TRBV2 to TRBJ2-7, with 9 bases that match TRBD2. Trimming at V came to 6 bases and at J to 7 bases, leaving 7 bases not matched to a gene. Looked up from germline, CDR1 is SNHLY and CDR2 is FYNNEI. This CDR3 contains 13 residues. The CDR3 is CASRGGLAGEQYF. CDR3 nucleotide sequence: TGTGCCAGCAGAGGGGGACTAGCAGGAGAGCAGTACTTC.